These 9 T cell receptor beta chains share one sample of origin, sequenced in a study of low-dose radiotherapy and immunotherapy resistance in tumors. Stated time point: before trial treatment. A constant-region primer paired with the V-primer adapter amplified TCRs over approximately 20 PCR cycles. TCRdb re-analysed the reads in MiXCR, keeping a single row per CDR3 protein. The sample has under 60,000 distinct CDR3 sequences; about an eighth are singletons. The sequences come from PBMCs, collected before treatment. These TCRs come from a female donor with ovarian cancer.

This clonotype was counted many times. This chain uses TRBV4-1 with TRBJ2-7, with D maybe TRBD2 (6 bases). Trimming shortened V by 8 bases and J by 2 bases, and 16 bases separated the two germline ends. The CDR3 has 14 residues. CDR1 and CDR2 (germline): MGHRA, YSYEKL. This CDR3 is CASRLREFAYEQYF. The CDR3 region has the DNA TGCGCCAGCCGACTACGGGAGTTCGCCTACGAGCAGTACTTC.

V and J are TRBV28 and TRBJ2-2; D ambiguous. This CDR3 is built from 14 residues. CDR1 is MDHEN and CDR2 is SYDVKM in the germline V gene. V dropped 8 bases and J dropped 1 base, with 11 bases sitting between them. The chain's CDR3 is CASGSGQNTGELFF. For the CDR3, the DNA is TGTGCCAGCGGTTCGGGTCAGAACACCGGGGAGCTGTTTTTT.

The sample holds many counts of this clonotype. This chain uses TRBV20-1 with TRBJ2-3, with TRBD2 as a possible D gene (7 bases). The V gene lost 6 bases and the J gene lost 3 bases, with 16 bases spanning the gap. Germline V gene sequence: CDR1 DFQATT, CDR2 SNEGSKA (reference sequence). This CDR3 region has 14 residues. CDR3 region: CSAQRGGPTDTQYF. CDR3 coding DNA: TGCAGTGCACAGAGGGGGGGCCCTACAGATACGCAGTATTTT.

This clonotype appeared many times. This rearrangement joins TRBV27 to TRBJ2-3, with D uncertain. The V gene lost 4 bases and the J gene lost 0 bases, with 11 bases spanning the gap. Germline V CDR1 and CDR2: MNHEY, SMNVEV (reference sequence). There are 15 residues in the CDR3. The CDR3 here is CASSSPNLSTDTQYF. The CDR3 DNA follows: TGTGCCAGCAGTTCCCCCAACCTTAGCACAGATACGCAGTATTTT.

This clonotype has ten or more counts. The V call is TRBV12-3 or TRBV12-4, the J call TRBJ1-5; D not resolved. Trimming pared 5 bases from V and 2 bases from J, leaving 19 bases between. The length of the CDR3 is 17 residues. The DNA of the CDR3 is TGTGCCAGCAGTCCCTACTCCTTGGACGGACGCAATCAGCCCCAGCATTTT. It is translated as CASSPYSLDGRNQPQHF.

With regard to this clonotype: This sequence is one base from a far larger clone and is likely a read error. The CDR3 sequence is CASSVSTQGAYEQFF. Here the CDR3 DNA reads TGTGCCAGCAGCGTATCTACGCAGGGGGCCTACGAGCAGTTCTTC. The chain has TRBV9 and TRBJ2-1; 8 nucleotides match TRBD1. Germline V gives CDR1 SGDLS, CDR2 YYNGEE. V was clipped by 1 base and J by 10 bases; unmatched bases: 10. The CDR3 is made up of 15 amino acids.

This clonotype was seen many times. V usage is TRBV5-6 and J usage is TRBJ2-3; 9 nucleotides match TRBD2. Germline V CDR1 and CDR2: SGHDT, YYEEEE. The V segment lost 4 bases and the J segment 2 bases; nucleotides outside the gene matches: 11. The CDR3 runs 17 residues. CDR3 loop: CASSPNSGGVPTDTQYF. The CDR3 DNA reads TGTGCCAGCAGCCCGAATAGCGGGGGCGTACCCACAGATACGCAGTATTTT.

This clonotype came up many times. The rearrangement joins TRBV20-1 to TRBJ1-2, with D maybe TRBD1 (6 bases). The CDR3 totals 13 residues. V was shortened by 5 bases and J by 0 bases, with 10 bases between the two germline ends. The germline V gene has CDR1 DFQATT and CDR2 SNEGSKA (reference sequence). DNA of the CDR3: TGCAGTGCTTCAGGGGCGTCTAACTATGGCTACACCTTC. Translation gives CSASGASNYGYTF.

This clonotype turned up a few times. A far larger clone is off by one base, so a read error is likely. Here the CDR3 DNA reads TGTGCCAGCTCACCACCGGTGCAGGGAAGAACCTACGAGCAGTTCTTC. Protein sequence: CASSPPVQGRTYEQFF. V gene TRBV18 combines with J gene TRBJ2-1, with D perhaps matching TRBD1 (5 bases). Germline CDR1 KGHSH, CDR2 LQKENI. The CDR3 has 16 residues. The germline V and J ends were trimmed by 0 bases and 10 bases, with 19 bases remaining between them.